This T cell receptor (beta chain) was identified in a study of blood T cell repertoires in COVID-19. Overall study context: The origin of the acute and convalescent COVID-19 samples was the United States, Italy and Spain. PBMCs, B-cell-depleted T cells, or T cells were the source of the cDNA or gDNA that made up the material.

Original analysis: Cell counts per sample came from amplifying reference gene primers. The table came from immunoSEQ multiplex PCR; TCRdb's copy has only in-frame clones and leaves some out. D and trimming were read from the DNA, whereas the V and J calls and clone size are those reported in that table. In the table there are roughly 360,000 clones, 88% of which are singletons. Participants had their cohort set by participant-reported clinical history. Sequencing was carried out using PBMCs or T cells enriched from blood (not recorded which). This TCR was recovered from a woman under 40 with acute COVID-19.

CDR3 loop: CASSLLGPNYGYTF. DNA of the CDR3: TGTGCCAGCAGCCTACTAGGGCCTAACTATGGCTACACCTTC. J is TRBJ1-2 and V is TRBV11-2; no clear D gene. The CDR3 consists of 14 residues. V dropped 5 bases and J dropped 0 bases, with 10 bases sitting between them. Per the germline V gene, CDR1 is SGHAT and CDR2 is FQNNGV.